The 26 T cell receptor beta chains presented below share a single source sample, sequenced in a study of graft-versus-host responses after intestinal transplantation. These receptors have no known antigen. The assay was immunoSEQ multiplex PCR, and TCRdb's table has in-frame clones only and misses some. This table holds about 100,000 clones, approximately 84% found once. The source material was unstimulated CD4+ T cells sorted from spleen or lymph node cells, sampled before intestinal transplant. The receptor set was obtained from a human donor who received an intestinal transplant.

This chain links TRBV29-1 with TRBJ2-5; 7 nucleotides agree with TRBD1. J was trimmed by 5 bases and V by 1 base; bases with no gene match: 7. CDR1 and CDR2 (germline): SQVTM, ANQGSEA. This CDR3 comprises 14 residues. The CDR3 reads CSVEGRQGQETQYF. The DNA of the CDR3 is TGCAGCGTTGAAGGCAGACAGGGTCAGGAGACCCAGTACTTC.

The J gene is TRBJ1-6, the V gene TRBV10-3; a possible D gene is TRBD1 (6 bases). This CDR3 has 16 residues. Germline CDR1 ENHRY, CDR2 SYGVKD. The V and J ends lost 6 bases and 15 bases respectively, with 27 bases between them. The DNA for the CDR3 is TGTGCCATCAGCGTCGACAGGCTATCCCGTGGGGTACACCTCCACTTT. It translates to CAISVDRLSRGVHLHF.

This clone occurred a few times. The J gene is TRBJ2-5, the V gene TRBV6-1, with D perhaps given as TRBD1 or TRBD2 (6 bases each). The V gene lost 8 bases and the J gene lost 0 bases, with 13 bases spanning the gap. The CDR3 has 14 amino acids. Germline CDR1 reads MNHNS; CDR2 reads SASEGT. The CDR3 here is CASGAGHNQETQYF. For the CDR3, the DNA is TGTGCCAGCGGGGCGGGACACAACCAAGAGACCCAGTACTTC.

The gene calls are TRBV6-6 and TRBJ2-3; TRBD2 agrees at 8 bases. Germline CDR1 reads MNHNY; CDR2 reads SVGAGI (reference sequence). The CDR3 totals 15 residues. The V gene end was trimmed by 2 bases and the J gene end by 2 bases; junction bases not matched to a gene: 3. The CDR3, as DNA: TGTGCCAGCAGTTACCGGGGGGGCCTCACAGATACGCAGTATTTT. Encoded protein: CASSYRGGLTDTQYF.

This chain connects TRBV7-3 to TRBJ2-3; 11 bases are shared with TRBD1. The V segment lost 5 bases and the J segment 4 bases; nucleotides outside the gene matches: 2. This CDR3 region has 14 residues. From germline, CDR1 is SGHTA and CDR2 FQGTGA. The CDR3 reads CASSMGQGADTQYF. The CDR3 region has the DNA TGTGCCAGCAGCATGGGACAGGGGGCAGATACGCAGTATTTT. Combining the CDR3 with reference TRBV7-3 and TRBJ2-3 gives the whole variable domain GAGVSQTPSNKVTEKGKYVELRCDPISGHTALYWYRQSLGQGPEFLIYFQGTGAADDSGLPNDRFFAVRPEGSVSTLKIQRTERGDSAVYLCASSMGQGADTQYFGPGTRLTVL.

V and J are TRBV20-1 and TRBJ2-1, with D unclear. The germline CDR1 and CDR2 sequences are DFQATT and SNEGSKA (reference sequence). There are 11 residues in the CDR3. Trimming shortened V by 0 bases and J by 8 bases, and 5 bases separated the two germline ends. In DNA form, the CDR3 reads TGCAGTGCTAGAGATGGGGATGAGCAGTTCTTC. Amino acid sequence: CSARDGDEQFF.

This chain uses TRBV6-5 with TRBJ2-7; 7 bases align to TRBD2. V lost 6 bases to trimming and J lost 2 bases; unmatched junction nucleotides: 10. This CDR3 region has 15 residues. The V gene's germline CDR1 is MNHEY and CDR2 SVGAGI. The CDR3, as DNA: TGTGCCAGCAGATTGGGGGGAGGGACTACCTACGAGCAGTACTTC. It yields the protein CASRLGGGTTYEQYF.

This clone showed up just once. CDR3 sequence: CASSLGRRTANSPLHF. The CDR3 bases are TGTGCCAGCAGCTTGGGTCGGCGGACAGCTAATTCACCCCTCCACTTT. The chain joins TRBV5-4 to TRBJ1-6; possible D gene TRBD1, 6 bases. This CDR3 is built from 16 residues. Deletions cut 0 bases from V and 6 bases from J, with 13 bases between. The V gene's germline CDR1 is SGHNT and CDR2 YYREEE (reference sequence).

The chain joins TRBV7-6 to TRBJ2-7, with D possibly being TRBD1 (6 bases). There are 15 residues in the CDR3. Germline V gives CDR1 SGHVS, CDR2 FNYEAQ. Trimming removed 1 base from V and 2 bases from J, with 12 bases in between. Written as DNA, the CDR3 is TGTGCCAGCAGCTTAGATACAGGGTACCCCTACGAGCAGTACTTC. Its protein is CASSLDTGYPYEQYF.

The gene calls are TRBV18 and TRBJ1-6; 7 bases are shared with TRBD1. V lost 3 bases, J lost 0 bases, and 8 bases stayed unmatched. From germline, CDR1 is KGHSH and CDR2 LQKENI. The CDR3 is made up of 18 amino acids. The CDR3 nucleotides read TGTGCCAGCTCACCTACAGGTCCAGGGGGCTCCTATAATTCACCCCTCCACTTT. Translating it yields CASSPTGPGGSYNSPLHF. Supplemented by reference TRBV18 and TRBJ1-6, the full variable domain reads NAGVMQNPRHLVRRRGQEARLRCSPMKGHSHVYWYRQLPEEGLKFMVYLQKENIIDESGMPKERFSAEFPKEGPSILRIQQVVRGDSAAYFCASSPTGPGGSYNSPLHFGNGTRLTVT.

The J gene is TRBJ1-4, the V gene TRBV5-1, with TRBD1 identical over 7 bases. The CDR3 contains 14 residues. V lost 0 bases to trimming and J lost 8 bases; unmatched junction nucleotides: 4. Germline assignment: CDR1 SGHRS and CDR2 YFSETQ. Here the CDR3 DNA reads TGCGCCAGCAGCTTGGACAGGGGTGGCGAAAAACTGTTTTTT. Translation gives CASSLDRGGEKLFF. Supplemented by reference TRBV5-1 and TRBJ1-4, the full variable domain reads KAGVTQTPRYLIKTRGQQVTLSCSPISGHRSVSWYQQTPGQGLQFLFEYFSETQRNKGNFPGRFSGRQFSNSRSEMNVSTLELGDSALYLCASSLDRGGEKLFFGSGTQLSVL.

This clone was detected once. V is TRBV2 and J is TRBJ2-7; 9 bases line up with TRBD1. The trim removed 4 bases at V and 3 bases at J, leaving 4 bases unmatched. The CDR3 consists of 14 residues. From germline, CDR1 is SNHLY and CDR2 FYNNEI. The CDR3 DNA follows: TGTGCCAGCAGTGGAGGGACAGGGAGCTACGAGCAGTACTTC. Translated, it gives CASSGGTGSYEQYF.

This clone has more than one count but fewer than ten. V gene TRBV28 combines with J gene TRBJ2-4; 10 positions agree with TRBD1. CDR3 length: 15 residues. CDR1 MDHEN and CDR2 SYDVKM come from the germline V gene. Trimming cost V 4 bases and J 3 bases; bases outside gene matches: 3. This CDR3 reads CASSSGTGDKNIQYF. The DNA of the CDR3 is TGTGCCAGCAGTTCCGGGACAGGGGACAAAAACATTCAGTACTTC.

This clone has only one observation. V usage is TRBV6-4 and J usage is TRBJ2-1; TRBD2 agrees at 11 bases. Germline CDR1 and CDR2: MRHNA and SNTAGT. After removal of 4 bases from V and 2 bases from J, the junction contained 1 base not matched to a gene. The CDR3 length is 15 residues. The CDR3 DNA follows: TGTGCCAGCAGTGTTAGCGGGGGGGCCTACAATGAGCAGTTCTTC. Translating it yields CASSVSGGAYNEQFF.

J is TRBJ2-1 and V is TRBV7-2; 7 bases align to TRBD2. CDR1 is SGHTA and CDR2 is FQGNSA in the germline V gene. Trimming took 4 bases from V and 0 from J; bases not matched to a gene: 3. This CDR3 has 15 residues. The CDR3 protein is CASSWTRSSYNEQFF. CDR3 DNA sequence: TGTGCCAGCAGCTGGACTAGGAGCTCCTACAATGAGCAGTTCTTC.

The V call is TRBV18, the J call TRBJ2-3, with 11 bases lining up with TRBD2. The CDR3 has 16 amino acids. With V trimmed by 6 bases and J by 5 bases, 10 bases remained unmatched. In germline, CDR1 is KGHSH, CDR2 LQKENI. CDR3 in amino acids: CASSPTTSGGLDTQYF. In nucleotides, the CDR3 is TGTGCCAGCTCGCCCACTACTAGCGGGGGTTTAGATACGCAGTATTTT.

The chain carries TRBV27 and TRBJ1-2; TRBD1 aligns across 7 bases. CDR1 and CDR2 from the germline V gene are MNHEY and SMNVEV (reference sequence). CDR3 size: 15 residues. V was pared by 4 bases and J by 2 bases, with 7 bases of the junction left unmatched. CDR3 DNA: TGTGCCAGCAGTTCTTGGCAGGGGGGCAACTATGGCTACACCTTC. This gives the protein CASSSWQGGNYGYTF.

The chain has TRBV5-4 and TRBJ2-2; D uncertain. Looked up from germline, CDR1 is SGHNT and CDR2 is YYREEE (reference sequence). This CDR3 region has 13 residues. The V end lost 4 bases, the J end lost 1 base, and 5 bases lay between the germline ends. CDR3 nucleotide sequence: TGTGCCAGCAGCCCCCAGAACACCGGGGAGCTGTTTTTT. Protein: CASSPQNTGELFF.

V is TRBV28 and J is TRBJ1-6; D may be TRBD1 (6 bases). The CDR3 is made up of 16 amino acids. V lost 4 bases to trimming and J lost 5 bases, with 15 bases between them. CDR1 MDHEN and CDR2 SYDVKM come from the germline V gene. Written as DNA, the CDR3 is TGTGCCAGCAGTTCCCCGGGGGGCGCCAATAATTCACCCCTCCACTTT. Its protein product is CASSSPGGANNSPLHF.

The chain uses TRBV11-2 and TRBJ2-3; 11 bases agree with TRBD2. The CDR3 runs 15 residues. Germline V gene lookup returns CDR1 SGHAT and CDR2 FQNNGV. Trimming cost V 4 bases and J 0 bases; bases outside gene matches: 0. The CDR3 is CASSWTSGSTDTQYF. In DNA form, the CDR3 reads TGTGCCAGCAGCTGGACTAGCGGGAGCACAGATACGCAGTATTTT.

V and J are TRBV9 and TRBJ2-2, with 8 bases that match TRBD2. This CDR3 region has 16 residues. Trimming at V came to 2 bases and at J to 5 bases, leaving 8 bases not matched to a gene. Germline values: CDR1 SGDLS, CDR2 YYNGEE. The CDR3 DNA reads TGTGCCAGCAGCGTCGCCGGGACTAGTGAGACCGGGGAGCTGTTTTTT. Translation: CASSVAGTSETGELFF.

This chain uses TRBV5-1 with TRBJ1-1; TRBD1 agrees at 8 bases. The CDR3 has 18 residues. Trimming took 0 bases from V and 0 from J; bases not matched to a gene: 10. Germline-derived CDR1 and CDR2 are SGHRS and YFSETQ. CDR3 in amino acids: CASSLAVPGQVLNTEAFF. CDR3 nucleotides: TGCGCCAGCAGCTTGGCCGTCCCGGGACAGGTCCTGAACACTGAAGCTTTCTTT.

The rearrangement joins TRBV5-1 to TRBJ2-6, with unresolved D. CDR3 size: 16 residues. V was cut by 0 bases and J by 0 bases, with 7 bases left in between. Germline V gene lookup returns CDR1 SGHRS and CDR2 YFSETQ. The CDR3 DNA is TGCGCCAGCAGCTTGGACGGCTCCTCTGGGGCCAACGTCCTGACTTTC. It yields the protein CASSLDGSSGANVLTF. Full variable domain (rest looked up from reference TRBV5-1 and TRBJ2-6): KAGVTQTPRYLIKTRGQQVTLSCSPISGHRSVSWYQQTPGQGLQFLFEYFSETQRNKGNFPGRFSGRQFSNSRSEMNVSTLELGDSALYLCASSLDGSSGANVLTFGAGSRLTVL.

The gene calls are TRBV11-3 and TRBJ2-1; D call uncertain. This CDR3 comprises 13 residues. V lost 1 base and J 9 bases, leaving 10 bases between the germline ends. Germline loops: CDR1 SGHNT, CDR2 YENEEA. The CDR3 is CASSLAPGSEQFF. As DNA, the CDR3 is TGTGCCAGCAGCTTAGCTCCCGGGTCTGAGCAGTTCTTC.

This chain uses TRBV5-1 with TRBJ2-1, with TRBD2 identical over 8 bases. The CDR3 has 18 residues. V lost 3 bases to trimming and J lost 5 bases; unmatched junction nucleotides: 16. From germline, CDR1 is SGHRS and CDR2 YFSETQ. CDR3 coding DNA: TGCGCCAGCAGCTCCCGGGGGGGGTCTCACCGGTCCCACAATGAGCAGTTCTTC. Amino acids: CASSSRGGSHRSHNEQFF. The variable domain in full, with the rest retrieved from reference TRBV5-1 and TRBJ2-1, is KAGVTQTPRYLIKTRGQQVTLSCSPISGHRSVSWYQQTPGQGLQFLFEYFSETQRNKGNFPGRFSGRQFSNSRSEMNVSTLELGDSALYLCASSSRGGSHRSHNEQFFGPGTRLTVL.

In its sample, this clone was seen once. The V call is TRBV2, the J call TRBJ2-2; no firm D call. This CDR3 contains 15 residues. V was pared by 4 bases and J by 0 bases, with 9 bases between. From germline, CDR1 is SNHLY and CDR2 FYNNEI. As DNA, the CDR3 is TGTGCCAGCAGTGGGTTGGCAGCGAACACCGGGGAGCTGTTTTTT. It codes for CASSGLAANTGELFF.